The 13 T cell receptor beta chains given below trace back to one sample, sequenced in a study of blood T cell repertoires in COVID-19. This table comes from immunoSEQ multiplex PCR, and its TCRdb copy is limited to in-frame clones, with some not included. The table includes 200,000 to 250,000 clones, 80% to 90% detected once. Material: PBMCs or T cells enriched from blood (not recorded which). These receptors all come from a woman in her fifties or sixties who had been exposed to COVID-19.

The gene calls are TRBV11-2 and TRBJ1-2; 9 nucleotides agree with TRBD1. V trimming: 5 bases; J trimming: 12 bases; junction bases outside the gene matches: 7. Germline CDR1 reads SGHAT; CDR2 reads FQNNGV. This CDR3 is built from 12 residues. This chain's CDR3 is CASSHRDRDNTF. The DNA of the CDR3 is TGTGCCAGCAGCCACCGGGACAGGGACAACACCTTC.

The gene calls are TRBV5-8 and TRBJ1-5; D ambiguous. CDR1 is SGHTS and CDR2 is YDEGEE in the germline V gene. The V and J ends lost 0 bases and 0 bases respectively, with 7 bases between them. The CDR3 is made up of 15 amino acids. In DNA form, the CDR3 reads TGTGCCAGCAGCTTGGGGGAGAATAGCAATCAGCCCCAGCATTTT. Its translation is CASSLGENSNQPQHF.

The genes are TRBV27 and TRBJ1-1; weak D call: TRBD1 (5 bases). This CDR3 is 13 amino acids long. From germline, CDR1 is MNHEY and CDR2 SMNVEV (reference sequence). Trimming stripped 6 bases from V and 1 base from J, with 9 bases between. CDR3 region: CASSIRENTEAFF. The CDR3 region has the DNA TGTGCCAGCAGCATCAGGGAGAACACTGAAGCTTTCTTT.

This chain links TRBV28 with TRBJ1-6, with D perhaps matching TRBD1 (6 bases). CDR1 is MDHEN, CDR2 SYDVKM, per germline. V was trimmed by 6 bases and J by 5 bases, leaving 14 bases between them. CDR3 length equals 15 residues. The CDR3 is CASRGGPGHNSPLHF. CDR3 DNA sequence: TGTGCCAGCAGGGGGGGGCCTGGGCATAATTCACCCCTCCACTTT.

The chain links TRBV4-3 to TRBJ1-2; 8 bases align to TRBD1. The germline gives CDR1 LGHNA, CDR2 YSLEER. Trimming at V came to 5 bases and at J to 7 bases, leaving 9 bases not matched to a gene. The CDR3 spans 14 residues. The DNA for the CDR3 is TGCGCCAGCAGCACCCGGACAGGGCAAGGTGGCTACACCTTC. Translated, it gives CASSTRTGQGGYTF.

The chain joins TRBV7-2 to TRBJ1-1, with TRBD1 as a possible D gene (6 bases). The CDR3 spans 13 residues. Germline CDR1 is SGHTA and CDR2 is FQGNSA. Trimming took 6 bases from V and 4 from J, leaving 12 bases between them. Here the CDR3 reads CASSRQVRTEAFF. CDR3 sequence (DNA): TGTGCCAGCAGTCGACAGGTCCGCACTGAAGCTTTCTTT.

This sequence joins TRBV19 and TRBJ2-5, with TRBD1 identical over 7 bases. V trimming: 4 bases; J trimming: 5 bases; junction bases outside the gene matches: 4. CDR1 LNHDA and CDR2 SQIVND come from the germline V gene (reference sequence). This CDR3 has 13 amino acids. Here the CDR3 DNA reads TGTGCCAGTAGTACAGGGGGTCGGGAGACCCAGTACTTC. Translated, it gives CASSTGGRETQYF.

This clone was recorded only once. The chain employs TRBV28 and TRBJ1-2; possibly TRBD1 for D (6 bases). There are 13 residues in the CDR3. The V end lost 3 bases, the J end lost 4 bases, and 9 bases lay between the germline ends. The germline V gene encodes CDR1 MDHEN and CDR2 SYDVKM. DNA of the CDR3: TGTGCCAGCAGTTTGGGACAAAGCTATGGCTACACCTTC. This sequence encodes CASSLGQSYGYTF.

The chain joins TRBV18 to TRBJ1-6; 9 nucleotides match TRBD1. The germline V gene has CDR1 KGHSH and CDR2 LQKENI. This CDR3 is 15 amino acids long. J was trimmed by 8 bases and V by 3 bases; bases with no gene match: 5. CDR3 sequence: CASSPTGGEDSPLHF. CDR3 nucleotides: TGTGCCAGCTCACCTACAGGGGGCGAAGATTCACCCCTCCACTTT. The full variable domain, with the rest looked up from reference TRBV18 and TRBJ1-6, is NAGVMQNPRHLVRRRGQEARLRCSPMKGHSHVYWYRQLPEEGLKFMVYLQKENIIDESGMPKERFSAEFPKEGPSILRIQQVVRGDSAAYFCASSPTGGEDSPLHFGNGTRLTVT.

The sample holds one count of this clone. The rearrangement uses TRBV5-4 and TRBJ1-2; D is ambiguous. Trimming left V 1 base short and J 5 bases short, with 12 bases between. Per germline, CDR1 SGHNT and CDR2 YYREEE (reference sequence). The CDR3 consists of 14 residues. The CDR3 coding sequence is TGTGCCAGCAGCTTGACAAGGTCGGGGTATGGCTACACCTTC. This gives the protein CASSLTRSGYGYTF.

This chain's CDR3 is CASSESRWTGATEAFF. The CDR3 region has the DNA TGTGCCAGCAGTGAATCTAGGTGGACAGGTGCAACTGAAGCTTTCTTT. The chain couples TRBV25-1 to TRBJ1-1; 7 bases are shared with TRBD1. The CDR3 length is 16 residues. Germline CDR1 MGHDK, CDR2 SYGVNS. After removal of 1 base from V and 5 bases from J, the junction contained 10 bases not matched to a gene.

The CDR3 coding sequence is TGTGCCAGCAGCTTAGGTTCCGGGACAGAGGATAATTCACCCCTCCACTTT. Amino acid sequence: CASSLGSGTEDNSPLHF. The chain links TRBV11-2 to TRBJ1-6; 7 bases align to TRBD1. Germline V gene data show CDR1 as SGHAT and CDR2 as FQNNGV. This CDR3 has 17 amino acids. Trimming removed 1 base from V and 5 bases from J; junction bases left unmatched: 8.

For this clone: This CDR3 is also generated by other DNA sequences in the sample. The CDR3: CASSDRGNQPQHF. CDR3 DNA: TGTGCCAGCAGTGACAGGGGCAATCAGCCCCAGCATTTT. The chain is built from TRBV2 and TRBJ1-5, with a weak D call TRBD1 (5 bases). Germline assignment: CDR1 SNHLY and CDR2 FYNNEI. V gave up 3 bases and J gave up 2 bases, with 5 bases separating them. This CDR3 spans 13 amino acids.